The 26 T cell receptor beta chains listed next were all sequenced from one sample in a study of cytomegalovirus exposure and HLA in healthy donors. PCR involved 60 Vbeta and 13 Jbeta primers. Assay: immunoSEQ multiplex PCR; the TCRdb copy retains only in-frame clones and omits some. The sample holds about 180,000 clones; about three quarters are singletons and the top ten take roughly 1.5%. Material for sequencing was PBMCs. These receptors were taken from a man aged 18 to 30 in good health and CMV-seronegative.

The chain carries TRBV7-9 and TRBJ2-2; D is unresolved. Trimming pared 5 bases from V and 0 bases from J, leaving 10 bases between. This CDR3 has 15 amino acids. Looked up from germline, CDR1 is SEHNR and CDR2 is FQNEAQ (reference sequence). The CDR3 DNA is TGTGCCAGCAGCCCCCCGGGTCCGAACACCGGGGAGCTGTTTTTT. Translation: CASSPPGPNTGELFF.

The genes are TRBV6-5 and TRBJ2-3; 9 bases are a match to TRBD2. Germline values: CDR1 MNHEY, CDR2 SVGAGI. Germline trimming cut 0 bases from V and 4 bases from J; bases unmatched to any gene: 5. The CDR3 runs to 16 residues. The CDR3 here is CASSYSRAGGSDTQYF. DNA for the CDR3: TGTGCCAGCAGTTACTCAAGAGCGGGGGGATCAGATACGCAGTATTTT.

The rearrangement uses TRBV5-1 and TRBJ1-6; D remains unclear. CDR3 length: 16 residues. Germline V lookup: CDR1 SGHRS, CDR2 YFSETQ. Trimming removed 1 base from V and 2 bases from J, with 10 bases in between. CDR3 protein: CASSLSRLAYNSPLHF. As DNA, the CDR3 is TGCGCCAGCAGCTTGAGCAGGTTGGCCTATAATTCACCCCTCCACTTT. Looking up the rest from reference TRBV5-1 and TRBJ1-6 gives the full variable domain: KAGVTQTPRYLIKTRGQQVTLSCSPISGHRSVSWYQQTPGQGLQFLFEYFSETQRNKGNFPGRFSGRQFSNSRSEMNVSTLELGDSALYLCASSLSRLAYNSPLHFGNGTRLTVT.

The CDR3 coding sequence is TGCAGCGTTGACCCAGGACTCCTGGGGACTGAAGCTTTCTTT. Translated, it gives CSVDPGLLGTEAFF. The chain carries TRBV29-1 and TRBJ1-1; no firm D call. Germline V gene data show CDR1 as SQVTM and CDR2 as ANQGSEA. With 3 bases removed from V and 5 bases from J, the gap between germline ends came to 16 bases. The CDR3 is made up of 14 amino acids.

CDR3 region: CASSPFGGADTQYF. CDR3 sequence (DNA): TGTGCCAGCAGCCCCTTCGGGGGGGCAGATACGCAGTATTTT. V is TRBV9 and J is TRBJ2-3; 8 nucleotides align to TRBD2. The CDR3 is 14 residues long. The J segment lost 4 bases and the V segment lost 4 bases, leaving 5 bases of the junction unmatched. CDR1 is SGDLS, CDR2 YYNGEE, per germline.

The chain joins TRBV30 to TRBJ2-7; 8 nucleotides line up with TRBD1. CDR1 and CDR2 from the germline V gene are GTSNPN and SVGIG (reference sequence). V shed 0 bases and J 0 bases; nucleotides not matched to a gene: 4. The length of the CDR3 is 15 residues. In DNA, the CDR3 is TGTGCCTGGAGTGTAGGGACAGGCCTCTCCTACGAGCAGTACTTC. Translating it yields CAWSVGTGLSYEQYF.

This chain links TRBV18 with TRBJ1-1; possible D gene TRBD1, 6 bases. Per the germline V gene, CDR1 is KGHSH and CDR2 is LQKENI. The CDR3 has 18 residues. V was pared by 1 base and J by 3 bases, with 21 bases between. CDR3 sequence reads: CASSPLPGRGNRDTEAFF. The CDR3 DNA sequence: TGTGCCAGCTCACCACTGCCAGGGAGAGGAAACAGGGACACTGAAGCTTTCTTT.

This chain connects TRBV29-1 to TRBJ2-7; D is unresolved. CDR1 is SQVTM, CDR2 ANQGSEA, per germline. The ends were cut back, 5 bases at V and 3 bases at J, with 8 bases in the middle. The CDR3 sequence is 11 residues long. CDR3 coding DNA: TGCAGCGTTACCCAGGACTACGAGCAGTACTTC. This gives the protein CSVTQDYEQYF.

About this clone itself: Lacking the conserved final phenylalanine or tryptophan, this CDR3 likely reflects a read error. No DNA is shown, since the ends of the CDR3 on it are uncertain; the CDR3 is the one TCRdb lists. The CDR3: CASSYARFS. The J gene is TRBJ2-4, the V gene TRBV7-7; TRBD1, the table's D call, lacks a check against the DNA. The CDR3 sequence runs 9 residues, both termini included. CDR1 and CDR2 (germline): SSHAT, FNYEAQ (reference sequence).

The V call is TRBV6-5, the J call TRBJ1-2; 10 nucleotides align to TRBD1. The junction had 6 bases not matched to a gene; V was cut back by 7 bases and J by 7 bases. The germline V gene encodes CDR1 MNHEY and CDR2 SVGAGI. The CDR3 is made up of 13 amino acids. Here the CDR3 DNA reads TGTGCCAGCATCAAGACAGGGGGCAGTGGCTACACCTTC. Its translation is CASIKTGGSGYTF.

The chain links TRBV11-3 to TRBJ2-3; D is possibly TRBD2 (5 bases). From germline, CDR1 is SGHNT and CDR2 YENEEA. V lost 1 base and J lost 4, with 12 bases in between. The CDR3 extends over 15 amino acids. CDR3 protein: CASSLVSAEADTQYF. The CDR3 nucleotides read TGTGCCAGCAGCTTAGTATCCGCGGAGGCAGATACGCAGTATTTT.

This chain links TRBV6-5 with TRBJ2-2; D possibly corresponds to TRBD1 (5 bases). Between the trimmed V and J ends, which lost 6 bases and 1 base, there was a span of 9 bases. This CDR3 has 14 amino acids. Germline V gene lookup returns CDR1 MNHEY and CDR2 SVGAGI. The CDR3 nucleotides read TGTGCCAGCAGACCAGACAGGAACACCGGGGAGCTGTTTTTT. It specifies CASRPDRNTGELFF.

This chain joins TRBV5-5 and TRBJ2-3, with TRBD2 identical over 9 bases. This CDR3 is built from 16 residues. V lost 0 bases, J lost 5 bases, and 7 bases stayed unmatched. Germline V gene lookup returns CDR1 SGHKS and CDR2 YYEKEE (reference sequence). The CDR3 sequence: CASSLDLGLARDTQYF. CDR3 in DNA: TGTGCCAGCAGCTTGGACCTGGGACTAGCTAGAGATACGCAGTATTTT.

CDR3: CASSVSDGALVNTIYF. DNA for the CDR3: TGTGCCAGCAGCGTGTCGGATGGGGCACTGGTAAACACCATATATTTT. The J gene is TRBJ1-3, the V gene TRBV9; perhaps TRBD1 as D (5 bases). Germline V gene data show CDR1 as SGDLS and CDR2 as YYNGEE. The CDR3 has 16 residues. V was shortened by 2 bases and J by 6 bases, with 18 bases between the two germline ends. Full variable domain (rest looked up from reference TRBV9 and TRBJ1-3): DSGVTQTPKHLITATGQRVTLRCSPRSGDLSVYWYQQSLDQGLQFLIQYYNGEERAKGNILERFSAQQFPDLHSELNLSSLELGDSALYFCASSVSDGALVNTIYFGEGSWLTVV.

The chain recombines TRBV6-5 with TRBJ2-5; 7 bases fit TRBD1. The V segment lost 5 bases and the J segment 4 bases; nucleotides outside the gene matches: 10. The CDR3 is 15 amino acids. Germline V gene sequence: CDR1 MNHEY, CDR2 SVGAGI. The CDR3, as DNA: TGTGCCAGCAGTGGTTCGACAGGGTTCCCAGAGACCCAGTACTTC. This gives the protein CASSGSTGFPETQYF.

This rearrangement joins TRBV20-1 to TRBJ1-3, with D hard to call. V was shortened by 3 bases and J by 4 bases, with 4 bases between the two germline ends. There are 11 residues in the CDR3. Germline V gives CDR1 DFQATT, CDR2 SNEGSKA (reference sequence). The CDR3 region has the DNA TGCAGTGCTAGCGGGGGAAACACCATATATTTT. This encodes CSASGGNTIYF.

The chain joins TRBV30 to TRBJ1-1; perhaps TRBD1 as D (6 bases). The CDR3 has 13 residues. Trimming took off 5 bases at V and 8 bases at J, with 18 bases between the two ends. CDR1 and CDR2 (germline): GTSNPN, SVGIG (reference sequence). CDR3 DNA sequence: TGTGCCTGGGGGGCAACAGGGCTCCCCGAAGCTTTCTTT. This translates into CAWGATGLPEAFF.

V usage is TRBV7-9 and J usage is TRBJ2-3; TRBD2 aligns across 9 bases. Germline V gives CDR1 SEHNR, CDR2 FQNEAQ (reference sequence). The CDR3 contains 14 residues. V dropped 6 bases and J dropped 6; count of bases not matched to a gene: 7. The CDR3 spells CASRLAGGGDTQYF. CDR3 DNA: TGTGCCAGCAGACTAGCGGGCGGGGGGGATACGCAGTATTTT. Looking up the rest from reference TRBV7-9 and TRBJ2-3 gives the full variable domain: DTGVSQNPRHKITKRGQNVTFRCDPISEHNRLYWYRQTLGQGPEFLTYFQNEAQLEKSRLLSDRFSAERPKGSFSTLEIQRTEQGDSAMYLCASRLAGGGDTQYFGPGTRLTVL.

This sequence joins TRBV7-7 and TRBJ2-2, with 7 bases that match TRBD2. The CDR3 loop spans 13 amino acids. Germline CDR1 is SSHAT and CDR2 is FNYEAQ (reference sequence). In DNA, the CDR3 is TGTGCTAGCCGGGAGGAGGGCACCGGGGAGCTGTTTTTT. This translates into CASREEGTGELFF.

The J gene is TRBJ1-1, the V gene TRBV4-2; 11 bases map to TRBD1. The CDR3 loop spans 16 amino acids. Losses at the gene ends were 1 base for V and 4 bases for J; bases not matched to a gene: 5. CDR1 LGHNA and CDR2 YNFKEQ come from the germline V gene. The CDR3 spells CASSQVGTGGFTEAFF. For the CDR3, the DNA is TGTGCCAGCAGCCAAGTGGGGACAGGGGGTTTCACTGAAGCTTTCTTT.

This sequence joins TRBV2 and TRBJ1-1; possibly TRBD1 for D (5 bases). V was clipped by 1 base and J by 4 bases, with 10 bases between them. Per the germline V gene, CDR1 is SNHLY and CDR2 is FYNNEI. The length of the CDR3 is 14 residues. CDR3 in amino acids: CASSEDPRATEAFF. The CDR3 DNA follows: TGTGCCAGCAGTGAAGACCCCAGGGCCACTGAAGCTTTCTTT.

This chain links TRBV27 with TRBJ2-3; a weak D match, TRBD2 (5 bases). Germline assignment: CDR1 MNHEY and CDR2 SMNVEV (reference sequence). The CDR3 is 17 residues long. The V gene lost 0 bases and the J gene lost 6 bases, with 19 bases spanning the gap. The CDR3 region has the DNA TGTGCCAGCAGTTTATCCCCCGGAGGCGGAACGAGGGATACGCAGTATTTT. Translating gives CASSLSPGGGTRDTQYF.

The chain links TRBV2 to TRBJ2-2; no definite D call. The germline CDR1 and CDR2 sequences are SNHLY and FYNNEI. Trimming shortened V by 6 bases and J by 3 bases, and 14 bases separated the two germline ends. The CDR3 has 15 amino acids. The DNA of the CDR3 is TGTGCCAGCAGGAAGAGAGTTGGGCACACCGGGGAGCTGTTTTTT. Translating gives CASRKRVGHTGELFF.

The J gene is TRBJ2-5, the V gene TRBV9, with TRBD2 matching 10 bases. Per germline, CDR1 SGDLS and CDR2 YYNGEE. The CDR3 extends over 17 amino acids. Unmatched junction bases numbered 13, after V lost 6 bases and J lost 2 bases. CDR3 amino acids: CASTSGRALASQETQYF. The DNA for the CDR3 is TGTGCCAGCACCAGCGGGAGGGCCCTCGCGTCGCAAGAGACCCAGTACTTC.

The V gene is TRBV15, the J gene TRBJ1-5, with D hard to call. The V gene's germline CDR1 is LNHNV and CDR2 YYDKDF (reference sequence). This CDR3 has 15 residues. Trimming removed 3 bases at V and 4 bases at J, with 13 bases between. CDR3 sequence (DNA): TGTGCCACCAGCAGTGAGGGAAGTAGGAATCAGCCCCAGCATTTT. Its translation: CATSSEGSRNQPQHF.

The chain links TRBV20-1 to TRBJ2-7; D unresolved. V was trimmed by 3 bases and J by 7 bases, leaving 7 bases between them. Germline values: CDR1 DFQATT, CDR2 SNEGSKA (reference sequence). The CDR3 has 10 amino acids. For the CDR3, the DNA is TGCAGTGCTAGTACCCGGGAGCAGTACTTC. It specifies CSASTREQYF.